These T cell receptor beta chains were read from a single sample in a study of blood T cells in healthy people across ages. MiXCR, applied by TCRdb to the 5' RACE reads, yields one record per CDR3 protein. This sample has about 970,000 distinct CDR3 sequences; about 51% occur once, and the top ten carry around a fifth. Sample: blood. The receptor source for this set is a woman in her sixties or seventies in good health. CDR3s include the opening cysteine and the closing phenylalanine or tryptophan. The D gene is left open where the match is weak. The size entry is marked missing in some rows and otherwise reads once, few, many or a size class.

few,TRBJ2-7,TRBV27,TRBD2,TGTGCCAGCAGTTTCCTGGGGGTAGCGGGAGTGCACGAGCAGTACTTC,CASSFLGVAGVHEQYF
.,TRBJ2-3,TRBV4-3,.,TGCGCCAGCAGCCAAAACTTGGGCTGTACGCAGTATTTT,CASSQNLGCTQYF
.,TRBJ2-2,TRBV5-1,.,TGCGCCAGCAGCTTGTGGAGGGAAACGACCGGGGAGCTGTTTTTT,CASSLWRETTGELFF
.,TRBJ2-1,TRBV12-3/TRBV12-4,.,TGTGCCAGCAGTTTTTCCGGGGATGAGCAGTTCTTC,CASSFSGDEQFF
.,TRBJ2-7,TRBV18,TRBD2,TGTGCCAGCTCCCTACAGCCCCCCATCCCCTGGCGGGAGGGATCCTACGAGCAGTACTTC,CASSLQPPIPWREGSYEQYF
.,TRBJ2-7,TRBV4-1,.,TGCGCCAGCAGCCAAATAGTTAGCAGTTACGAGCAGTACTTC,CASSQIVSSYEQYF
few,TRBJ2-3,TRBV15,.,TGTGCCACCAGCAGAGAGACGTCGACAGATACGCAGTATTTT,CATSRETSTDTQYF
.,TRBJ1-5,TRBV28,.,TGTGCCAGCGGCGCACGGGGCATTAGCAATCAGCCCCAGCATTTT,CASGARGISNQPQHF
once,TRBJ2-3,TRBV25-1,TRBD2,TGTGCCAGCAGTGAACCCCCTCCGGGACTAGCCCCCTCTTGGGGGTCAGATACGCAGTATTTT,CASSEPPPGLAPSWGSDTQYF
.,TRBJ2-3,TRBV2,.,TGTGCCAGCGGTCAGGGGGGTCCTGCAGATACGCAGTATTTT,CASGQGGPADTQYF
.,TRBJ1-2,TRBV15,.,TGTGCCACCGGGGGGGCAGCTTTTTTCCGTTCTGGCTACACCTTC,CATGGAAFFRSGYTF
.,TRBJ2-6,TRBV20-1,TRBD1,TGCAGTGCTACCCGGACAGGGGGGTCCGGGGCCAACGTCCTGACTTTC,CSATRTGGSGANVLTF
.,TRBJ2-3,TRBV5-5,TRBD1,TGTGCCAGCAGCTTTGGACAGGGGTTACCAGATACGCAGTATTTT,CASSFGQGLPDTQYF
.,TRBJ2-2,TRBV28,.,TGTGCCACGCGGGCTCCGGGCGGGGAGCTGTTTTTT,CATRAPGGELFF
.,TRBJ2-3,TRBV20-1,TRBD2,TGCAGTGTCGAGCGGGGGCTGAATACACAGTATTTT,CSVERGLNTQYF
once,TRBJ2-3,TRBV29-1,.,TGCAGCGTTGAATATAGCGCCTTCTCCACAGATACGCAGTATTTT,CSVEYSAFSTDTQYF
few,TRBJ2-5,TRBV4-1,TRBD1,TGCGCCAGCAGAAGCCCCGGGACAGCGGAGACCCAGTACTTC,CASRSPGTAETQYF
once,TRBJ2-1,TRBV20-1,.,TGCAGTGCCCCTCTAGCCGCAAATGAGCAGTTCTTC,CSAPLAANEQFF
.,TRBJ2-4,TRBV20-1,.,TGCAGTGCTAGAGAGGGCAGGGTACCAGCCAAAAACATTCAGTACTTC,CSAREGRVPAKNIQYF
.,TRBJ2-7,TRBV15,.,TGTGCCGCCAGCAGAGATTTGAGGGGAAACGAGCAGTACTTC,CAASRDLRGNEQYF
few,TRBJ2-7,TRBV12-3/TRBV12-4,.,TGTGCCAGCAGTTTCGGCAGGGGCGGTTACGAGCAGTACTTC,CASSFGRGGYEQYF
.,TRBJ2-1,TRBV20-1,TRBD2,TGCAGTGCGGGGATGGGCGGGGGGGCCCATGAGCAGTTCTTC,CSAGMGGGAHEQFF
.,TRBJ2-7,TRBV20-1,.,TGCAGTGCCTCCCGGCCAAGCGGTAGGGGTTTCAACGAGCAGTACTTC,CSASRPSGRGFNEQYF
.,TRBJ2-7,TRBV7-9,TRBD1,TGTGCCAGCAGCTGGACAGGACCGAACTACGAGCAGTACTTC,CASSWTGPNYEQYF
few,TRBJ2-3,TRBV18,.,TGTGCCAGCTCACCACCAGGCGCCCTACTAGCAGATACGCAGTATTTT,CASSPPGALLADTQYF
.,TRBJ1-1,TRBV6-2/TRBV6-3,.,TGTGCCAGCAGCACTGCGGCCCTCTTTGAAGCTTTCTTT,CASSTAALFEAFF
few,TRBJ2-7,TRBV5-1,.,TGCGCCAGCAGCTTGGACGGGACATGGACGGGCTACGAGCAGTACTTC,CASSLDGTWTGYEQYF
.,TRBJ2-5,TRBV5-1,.,TGCGCCAGCAGCTTGGCGGGACTCCATTTCCAAGAGACCCAGTACTTC,CASSLAGLHFQETQYF
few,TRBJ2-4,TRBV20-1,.,TGCAGTGCAGCTACATCGACAGTTACGGACATTCAGTACTTC,CSAATSTVTDIQYF
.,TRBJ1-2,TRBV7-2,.,TGTGCCAGCAGCTTAGGGGCAGGGCATGGCTACACCTTC,CASSLGAGHGYTF
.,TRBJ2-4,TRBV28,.,TGTTCAACCCTCGGGACACACAAAAACATTCAGTACTTC,CSTLGTHKNIQYF
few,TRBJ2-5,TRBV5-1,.,TGCGCCAGCCAAGTACAGCCGCAAGAGACCCAGTACTTC,CASQVQPQETQYF
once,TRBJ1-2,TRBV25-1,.,TGTGCCAACAGTGAATACCCCGAGCGCTATGGCTACACCTTC,CANSEYPERYGYTF
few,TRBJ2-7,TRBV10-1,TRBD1,TGCGCCGGCCTCACGGACAGGGGGGTCAGCGAGCAGTACTTC,CAGLTDRGVSEQYF
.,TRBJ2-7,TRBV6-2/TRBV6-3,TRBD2,TGTGCCAGCAGTTACTCGACTAGCGGGAGAAAGGGGAGCGAGCAGTACTTC,CASSYSTSGRKGSEQYF